These 18 T cell receptor beta chains share one sample of origin, sequenced in a study of shared clonotypes between healthy human individuals. Profiling relied on immunoSEQ multiplex PCR, and the TCRdb table lists in-frame clones only, not all of them. The sample yields some 1.5 million clones, around 98% seen once. Sequences were obtained from naive CD4+ T cells sorted from blood. Subset given: CD45RA+ positively selected. These receptor sequences come from a man under 40 in good health.

CDR3 sequence: CASSLPPQGSTNEKLFF. In DNA form, the CDR3 reads TGTGCCAGCAGCCTCCCCCCACAGGGTTCAACTAATGAAAAACTGTTTTTT. The chain uses TRBV5-8 and TRBJ1-4; TRBD1 might be the D (6 bases). The CDR3 spans 17 residues. Germline V lookup: CDR1 SGHTS, CDR2 YDEGEE. V was trimmed by 4 bases and J by 0 bases, leaving 16 bases between them.

The V gene is TRBV10-3, the J gene TRBJ2-2; no reliable D call. CDR3 length equals 14 residues. V lost 0 bases to trimming and J lost 6 bases, with 8 bases between them. Germline V gene sequence: CDR1 ENHRY, CDR2 SYGVKD. This chain's CDR3 is CAISESGFPGELFF. In DNA, the CDR3 is TGTGCCATCAGTGAGTCAGGATTTCCCGGGGAGCTGTTTTTT.

CDR3 coding DNA: TGCGCCAGCAGCTTGGTTCCAGAAAGCACAGATACGCAGTATTTT. Its protein is CASSLVPESTDTQYF. The V gene is TRBV5-1, the J gene TRBJ2-3; D is unresolved. Germline V gene lookup returns CDR1 SGHRS and CDR2 YFSETQ. The CDR3 is 15 residues long. Trimming cost V 0 bases and J 0 bases, with 8 bases left between them.

The table lists this clone with a count of one. The gene calls are TRBV28 and TRBJ2-7, with a weak D call TRBD2 (5 bases). V was pared by 6 bases and J by 6 bases, with 12 bases between. Looked up from germline, CDR1 is MDHEN and CDR2 is SYDVKM. The CDR3 is 12 residues long. CDR3 coding DNA: TGTGCCAGCAGAGTAACTAGTGGCGAGCAGTACTTC. Translated, it gives CASRVTSGEQYF. Full variable domain (rest looked up from reference TRBV28 and TRBJ2-7): DVKVTQSSRYLVKRTGEKVFLECVQDMDHENMFWYRQDPGLGLRLIYFSYDVKMKEKGDIPEGYSVSREKKERFSLILESASTNQTSMYLCASRVTSGEQYFGPGTRLTVT.

This chain uses TRBV25-1 with TRBJ2-6, with D uncertain. V lost 1 base, J lost 3 bases, and 4 bases lay in between. The CDR3 contains 14 residues. The germline CDR1 and CDR2 sequences are MGHDK and SYGVNS. CDR3: CASSESFGANVLTF. CDR3 coding DNA: TGTGCCAGCAGTGAATCATTTGGGGCCAACGTCCTGACTTTC.

This chain links TRBV5-4 with TRBJ2-5, with TRBD2 matching over 8 bases. Germline CDR1 SGHNT, CDR2 YYREEE (reference sequence). The CDR3 consists of 13 residues. The V and J ends lost 9 bases and 4 bases, in that order; junction bases with no gene match: 8. DNA of the CDR3: TGTGCCATCGGGGGGGCAGGGGTAGAGACCCAGTACTTC. This encodes CAIGGAGVETQYF.

This clone was seen just once. CDR3 amino acids: CASSRTPSYEQYF. In DNA form, the CDR3 reads TGCGCCAGCAGCCGAACACCGTCCTACGAGCAGTACTTC. The V call is TRBV5-1, the J call TRBJ2-7; no firm D call. Looked up from germline, CDR1 is SGHRS and CDR2 is YFSETQ. The V end lost 4 bases, the J end lost 1 base, and 9 bases lay between the germline ends. The CDR3 length is 13 residues.

This clone was observed a single time. The chain carries TRBV19 and TRBJ1-5; D is possibly TRBD1 (5 bases). The germline CDR1 and CDR2 sequences are LNHDA and SQIVND (reference sequence). CDR3 length equals 17 residues. The V end lost 4 bases, the J end lost 8 bases, and 24 bases lay between the germline ends. CDR3 coding DNA: TGTGCCAGTAGTACCATCCGGGACCGTATAGCTTCGGAGCCCCAGCATTTT. This codes for CASSTIRDRIASEPQHF.

On this clone itself: In the same sample, other DNA sequences code for this CDR3. This chain connects TRBV30 to TRBJ1-1; D remains ambiguous. Trimming pared 0 bases from V and 1 base from J, leaving 6 bases between. The CDR3 has 13 amino acids. Germline CDR1 and CDR2: GTSNPN and SVGIG (reference sequence). CDR3 in amino acids: CAWSVRGNTEAFF. For the CDR3, the DNA is TGTGCCTGGAGTGTACGTGGGAACACTGAAGCTTTCTTT. Combining the CDR3 with reference TRBV30 and TRBJ1-1 gives the whole variable domain SQTIHQWPATLVQPVGSPLSLECTVEGTSNPNLYWYRQAAGRGLQLLFYSVGIGQISSEVPQNLSASRPQDRQFILSSKKLLLSDSGFYLCAWSVRGNTEAFFGQGTRLTVV.

This chain joins TRBV6-1 and TRBJ1-5; perhaps TRBD1 as D (6 bases). Trimming shortened V by 7 bases and J by 0 bases, and 13 bases separated the two germline ends. The CDR3 contains 15 residues. CDR1 and CDR2 (germline): MNHNS, SASEGT. The CDR3 DNA is TGTGCCAGCATCAGGGACAACTATAGCAATCAGCCCCAGCATTTT. Translated: CASIRDNYSNQPQHF.

The chain links TRBV4-3 to TRBJ1-3; 7 bases fit TRBD1. Germline CDR1 and CDR2: LGHNA and YSLEER. The V gene end was trimmed by 0 bases and the J gene end by 2 bases; junction bases not matched to a gene: 1. The CDR3 sequence is 15 residues long. In DNA, the CDR3 is TGCGCCAGCAGCCAAGATGACAGGGCTGGAAACACCATATATTTT. It encodes CASSQDDRAGNTIYF.

This clone showed up just once. The rearrangement uses TRBV19 and TRBJ2-1; 8 bases align to TRBD2. CDR3 size: 14 residues. Looked up from germline, CDR1 is LNHDA and CDR2 is SQIVND (reference sequence). After removal of 7 bases from V and 2 bases from J, the junction contained 4 bases not matched to a gene. CDR3 DNA sequence: TGTGCCAGTAAGCCGGGACTAGCCTACAATGAGCAGTTCTTC. This codes for CASKPGLAYNEQFF.

The chain combines TRBV7-9 with TRBJ1-1; D gene uncertain. This CDR3 is built from 11 residues. Germline V CDR1 and CDR2: SEHNR, FQNEAQ (reference sequence). Trimming stripped 5 bases from V and 7 bases from J, with 8 bases between. The CDR3 DNA is TGTGCCAGCAGCCTCGGGTATGAAGCTTTCTTT. This codes for CASSLGYEAFF. Looking up the rest from reference TRBV7-9 and TRBJ1-1 gives the full variable domain: DTGVSQNPRHKITKRGQNVTFRCDPISEHNRLYWYRQTLGQGPEFLTYFQNEAQLEKSRLLSDRFSAERPKGSFSTLEIQRTEQGDSAMYLCASSLGYEAFFGQGTRLTVV.

This chain links TRBV18 with TRBJ1-4, with D possibly matching TRBD1 (6 bases). The V and J ends lost 3 bases and 7 bases respectively, with 12 bases between them. The length of the CDR3 is 14 residues. Per the germline V gene, CDR1 is KGHSH and CDR2 is LQKENI. CDR3 nucleotides: TGTGCCAGCTCACCGGAACAGGGCCGTGAAAAACTGTTTTTT. Translating it yields CASSPEQGREKLFF.

The genes are TRBV7-2 and TRBJ1-3; a possible D gene is TRBD1 (5 bases). CDR1 and CDR2 (germline): SGHTA, FQGNSA. V was trimmed by 3 bases and J by 0 bases, leaving 9 bases between them. The CDR3 is 15 amino acids. CDR3 nucleotide sequence: TGTGCCAGCAGCTTCCACAGGCCCTCTGGAAACACCATATATTTT. Amino acid sequence: CASSFHRPSGNTIYF.

The V and J genes are TRBV5-1 and TRBJ2-7, with 10 bases identical to TRBD2. This CDR3 region has 13 residues. Germline V gene data show CDR1 as SGHRS and CDR2 as YFSETQ. The ends lost 5 bases at V and 3 bases at J; junction bases unmatched: 2. CDR3: CASRVAGGYEQYF. CDR3 DNA: TGCGCCAGCAGGGTAGCGGGAGGCTACGAGCAGTACTTC.

The chain has TRBV7-9 and TRBJ1-3; 7 positions match TRBD1. V shed 2 bases and J 9 bases; nucleotides not matched to a gene: 13. Germline CDR1 is SEHNR and CDR2 is FQNEAQ (reference sequence). The CDR3 covers 16 residues. CDR3 region: CASSLSGTVLVSTIYF. The CDR3 DNA sequence: TGTGCCAGCAGCTTAAGTGGGACAGTGCTTGTGAGCACCATATATTTT.

The chain is built from TRBV19 and TRBJ2-4; TRBD2 is a possible D gene (5 bases). V was shortened by 2 bases and J by 0 bases, with 14 bases between the two germline ends. The CDR3 extends over 17 amino acids. CDR1 LNHDA and CDR2 SQIVND come from the germline V gene (reference sequence). CDR3 coding DNA: TGTGCCAGTAGTATATCGGGTCGGGATCTAGCCAAAAACATTCAGTACTTC. As protein: CASSISGRDLAKNIQYF.